Below are 32 T cell receptor beta chains sequenced from a single sample in a study of T cells in narcolepsy. Repertoires were generated with immunoSEQ multiplex PCR, while TCRdb's copy carries only in-frame clones and drops some. The data contain 35,000 or so clones, over 75% of them singletons. The sample comprised CD45RA- memory CD4+ T cells from PBMCs. The source of these receptors is a human donor with narcolepsy.

This clone was seen a single time. The J gene is TRBJ2-1, the V gene TRBV14, with 9 bases matching TRBD2. Germline V gene data show CDR1 as SGHDN and CDR2 as FVKESK. The J segment lost 2 bases and the V segment lost 0 bases, leaving 11 bases of the junction unmatched. This CDR3 is built from 19 residues. The CDR3 protein is CASSQDTSLSGGPYNEQFF. In DNA form, the CDR3 reads TGTGCCAGCAGCCAAGATACCAGTTTGAGCGGGGGGCCCTACAATGAGCAGTTCTTC.

The gene calls are TRBV28 and TRBJ2-3; 8 positions agree with TRBD2. Trimming cost V 8 bases and J 0 bases; bases outside gene matches: 10. CDR3 length equals 16 residues. In germline, CDR1 is MDHEN, CDR2 SYDVKM. This chain's CDR3 is CASPPSGGYSTDTQYF. In DNA form, the CDR3 reads TGTGCCAGCCCCCCCTCGGGAGGGTATAGCACAGATACGCAGTATTTT.

This clone was counted once. The chain combines TRBV5-1 with TRBJ2-5; D might be TRBD1 (5 bases). Trimming shortened V by 8 bases and J by 5 bases, and 10 bases separated the two germline ends. The length of the CDR3 is 11 residues. Per germline, CDR1 SGHRS and CDR2 YFSETQ. The CDR3 nucleotides are TGCGCCAGTCAGGGTTCCGAGACCCAGTACTTC. This gives the protein CASQGSETQYF.

The chain is built from TRBV5-1 and TRBJ2-2, with TRBD2 as a possible D gene (6 bases). Germline V gene sequence: CDR1 SGHRS, CDR2 YFSETQ. Trimming cost V 5 bases and J 4 bases, with 15 bases left between them. There are 15 residues in the CDR3. CDR3 sequence (DNA): TGCGCCAGCAGTTTGTGGCGGGGTGGCACCGGGGAGCTGTTTTTT. Its protein product is CASSLWRGGTGELFF.

This rearrangement joins TRBV7-9 to TRBJ2-7, with D uncertain. V was clipped by 5 bases and J by 2 bases, with 10 bases between them. Germline V gene sequence: CDR1 SEHNR, CDR2 FQNEAQ (reference sequence). The length of the CDR3 is 13 residues. The CDR3 bases are TGTGCCAGCAGCCGACTGGGCCCCTACGAGCAGTACTTC. This encodes CASSRLGPYEQYF.

This rearrangement joins TRBV5-6 to TRBJ2-7, with 10 nucleotides matching TRBD2. The CDR3 has 15 residues. Germline V gives CDR1 SGHDT, CDR2 YYEEEE. The ends lost 3 bases at V and 2 bases at J; junction bases unmatched: 5. Here the CDR3 DNA reads TGTGCCAGCAGCTCCACACTAGCGGGGACCTACGAGCAGTACTTC. Its protein is CASSSTLAGTYEQYF. Full variable domain (remainder filled in from reference TRBV5-6 and TRBJ2-7): DAGVTQSPTHLIKTRGQQVTLRCSPKSGHDTVSWYQQALGQGPQFIFQYYEEEERQRGNFPDRFSGHQFPNYSSELNVNALLLGDSALYLCASSSTLAGTYEQYFGPGTRLTVT.

This chain uses TRBV7-8 with TRBJ1-6; 7 positions agree with TRBD1. Trimming removed 0 bases from V and 9 bases from J; junction bases left unmatched: 5. CDR1 SGHVS and CDR2 FQNEAQ come from the germline V gene. The CDR3 has 15 residues. The CDR3 is CASSLAEGAGSPLHF. For the CDR3, the DNA is TGTGCCAGCAGCTTAGCGGAGGGGGCAGGTTCACCCCTCCACTTT.

This clone was counted a few times. This chain connects TRBV6-4 to TRBJ1-1; maybe TRBD1 (6 bases). In germline, CDR1 is MRHNA, CDR2 SNTAGT. The CDR3 contains 14 residues. Trimming took 3 bases from V and 4 from J, leaving 12 bases between them. The CDR3 nucleotides are TGTGCCAGCAGTGAAACGGGGGGGCTCACTGAAGCTTTCTTT. This sequence encodes CASSETGGLTEAFF.

This chain connects TRBV30 to TRBJ1-5; D is unresolved. There are 13 residues in the CDR3. CDR1 is GTSNPN, CDR2 SVGIG, per germline (reference sequence). V lost 0 bases and J lost 4, with 7 bases in between. The CDR3 DNA follows: TGTGCCTGGAGTGTACATGGGAATCAGCCCCAGCATTTT. The encoded protein is CAWSVHGNQPQHF.

The chain links TRBV27 to TRBJ2-3, with TRBD2 matching over 8 bases. V was clipped by 4 bases and J by 6 bases; unmatched bases: 9. Germline V gene lookup returns CDR1 MNHEY and CDR2 SMNVEV (reference sequence). This CDR3 is built from 15 residues. This CDR3 is CASSSKRGGPDTQYF. In DNA form, the CDR3 reads TGTGCCAGCAGTTCCAAACGGGGGGGCCCCGATACGCAGTATTTT.

The V and J genes are TRBV2 and TRBJ2-3; TRBD2 aligns across 7 bases. Germline V gene data show CDR1 as SNHLY and CDR2 as FYNNEI. V shed 7 bases, J shed 0 bases, and the junction held 7 bases outside the gene matches. The length of the CDR3 is 15 residues. As DNA, the CDR3 is TGTGCCAGCACCCTCGGGGGGTTTAGCACAGATACGCAGTATTTT. Translated: CASTLGGFSTDTQYF.

The chain uses TRBV7-2 and TRBJ2-7; 7 bases agree with TRBD2. This CDR3 has 14 residues. Germline lookup yields CDR1 SGHTA and CDR2 FQGNSA. V lost 5 bases, J lost 2 bases, and 6 bases stayed unmatched. Written as DNA, the CDR3 is TGTGCCAGCAGCCATCAGGGAGGGACCTACGAGCAGTACTTC. Amino acid sequence: CASSHQGGTYEQYF.

With regard to this clone: Mismatch with germline at one junction end may stem from a read error. The chain employs TRBV12-5 and TRBJ2-7; D gene uncertain. Per germline, CDR1 LGHNT and CDR2 FRNRAP. The CDR3 has 15 amino acids. The CDR3, as DNA: TGTGCTAGTGGTTTGGTACCAGGCAGCTCCCACGAGCAGTACTTC. It codes for CASGLVPGSSHEQYF.

J is TRBJ1-5 and V is TRBV2, with 7 positions matching TRBD1. From germline, CDR1 is SNHLY and CDR2 FYNNEI. This CDR3 comprises 13 residues. Here the CDR3 reads CVAGRDSNQPQHF. The CDR3 DNA sequence: TGTGTCGCGGGACGGGACAGTAATCAGCCCCAGCATTTT.

The V call is TRBV15, the J call TRBJ2-1; TRBD2 agrees at 8 bases. Trimming took 7 bases from V and 8 from J; bases not matched to a gene: 10. CDR3 length: 14 amino acids. The germline V gene encodes CDR1 LNHNV and CDR2 YYDKDF (reference sequence). For the CDR3, the DNA is TGTGCCACCAACCCGGGACTAGGGGAGGATGAGCAGTTCTTC. Translation gives CATNPGLGEDEQFF.

The V call is TRBV11-1, the J call TRBJ1-3, with no clear D. Trimming left V 1 base short and J 4 bases short, with 5 bases between. This CDR3 spans 13 amino acids. Germline loops: CDR1 SGHAT, CDR2 FQDESV (reference sequence). The CDR3 here is CASSLEPGNTIYF. The CDR3 DNA reads as TGTGCCAGCAGCTTAGAGCCGGGAAACACCATATATTTT.

The genes are TRBV5-6 and TRBJ2-7, with 7 bases aligning to TRBD2. The V segment lost 4 bases and the J segment 1 base; nucleotides outside the gene matches: 5. Looked up from germline, CDR1 is SGHDT and CDR2 is YYEEEE. The CDR3 totals 14 residues. The DNA of the CDR3 is TGTGCCAGCAGCCGAGGGGAGGGTTCCTACGAGCAGTACTTC. Translation: CASSRGEGSYEQYF.

The chain links TRBV7-6 to TRBJ1-1; perhaps TRBD1 as D (6 bases). In germline, CDR1 is SGHVS, CDR2 FNYEAQ. The V gene lost 3 bases and the J gene lost 3 bases, with 14 bases spanning the gap. The CDR3 runs 15 residues. CDR3 sequence (DNA): TGTGCCAGCAGCTTCCTGTTAGGGGGGGACACTGAAGCTTTCTTT. It is translated as CASSFLLGGDTEAFF.

The chain employs TRBV20-1 and TRBJ1-2; a weak D match, TRBD1 (6 bases). This CDR3 region has 11 residues. The ends were cut back, 5 bases at V and 8 bases at J, with 12 bases in the middle. Germline-derived CDR1 and CDR2 are DFQATT and SNEGSKA (reference sequence). The CDR3 sequence is CSAGRGDGYTF. CDR3 in DNA: TGCAGTGCTGGCAGGGGAGACGGCTACACCTTC.

The chain has TRBV7-2 and TRBJ2-3, with D possibly TRBD1 on 5 matching bases. CDR3 length equals 15 residues. V gave up 0 bases and J gave up 5 bases, with 12 bases separating them. Per germline, CDR1 SGHTA and CDR2 FQGNSA. The CDR3 region has the DNA TGTGCCAGCAGCTTAGCGCAGGGATCTCAAGATACGCAGTATTTT. This codes for CASSLAQGSQDTQYF. Using reference TRBV7-2 and TRBJ2-3 for the parts outside the CDR3, the full variable domain is GAGVSQSPSNKVTEKGKDVELRCDPISGHTALYWYRQSLGQGLEFLIYFQGNSAPDKSGLPSDRFSAERTGGSVSTLTIQRTQQEDSAVYLCASSLAQGSQDTQYFGPGTRLTVL.

This chain connects TRBV9 to TRBJ2-3; 10 bases are a match to TRBD2. The CDR3 runs 15 residues. Trimming removed 4 bases from V and 10 bases from J; junction bases left unmatched: 12. The germline V gene encodes CDR1 SGDLS and CDR2 YYNGEE. This CDR3 reads CASSSSGGLPEAQYF. DNA for the CDR3: TGTGCCAGCAGCTCTAGCGGGGGCCTACCGGAGGCGCAGTATTTT.

The rearrangement uses TRBV27 and TRBJ1-5; maybe TRBD1 (5 bases). Trimming took off 0 bases at V and 5 bases at J, with 11 bases between the two ends. Germline V gene lookup returns CDR1 MNHEY and CDR2 SMNVEV (reference sequence). The CDR3 length is 15 residues. CDR3 loop: CASSLSPGGYQPQHF. The CDR3 DNA reads TGTGCCAGCAGTTTATCCCCTGGGGGGTATCAGCCCCAGCATTTT.

The chain employs TRBV19 and TRBJ1-1, with a tentative D call TRBD1 (5 bases). This CDR3 is 16 amino acids long. CDR1 and CDR2 (germline): LNHDA, SQIVND (reference sequence). V lost 8 bases, J lost 0 bases, and 19 bases lay in between. The CDR3 bases are TGTGCCAGTGGCAAAAGGGGCGGCAGGGTGAACACTGAAGCTTTCTTT. It yields the protein CASGKRGGRVNTEAFF. The full variable domain, completed using reference TRBV19 and TRBJ1-1, is DGGITQSPKYLFRKEGQNVTLSCEQNLNHDAMYWYRQDPGQGLRLIYYSQIVNDFQKGDIAEGYSVSREKKESFPLTVTSAQKNPTAFYLCASGKRGGRVNTEAFFGQGTRLTVV.

This clone occurred a few times. The chain links TRBV18 to TRBJ2-1; D is uncertain. The CDR3 has 11 amino acids. Germline CDR1 is KGHSH and CDR2 is LQKENI. The V and J ends lost 2 bases and 6 bases respectively, with 2 bases between them. In nucleotides, the CDR3 is TGTGCCAGCTCACCAGGCAATGAGCAGTTCTTC. Protein sequence: CASSPGNEQFF.

V gene TRBV4-2 combines with J gene TRBJ1-1; 10 bases are shared with TRBD1. This CDR3 is 15 amino acids long. Germline V gene data show CDR1 as LGHNA and CDR2 as YNFKEQ. V lost 3 bases, J lost 4 bases, and 5 bases stayed unmatched. The CDR3 region is CASSHPDRGATEAFF. The CDR3 DNA reads as TGTGCCAGCAGCCACCCGGACAGGGGGGCCACTGAAGCTTTCTTT.

In its sample, this clone was seen a few times. The chain uses TRBV7-9 and TRBJ2-5, with 9 bases aligning to TRBD1. This CDR3 is 15 amino acids long. The V and J ends lost 5 bases and 2 bases, in that order; junction bases with no gene match: 6. From germline, CDR1 is SEHNR and CDR2 FQNEAQ (reference sequence). The CDR3 reads CASSTYRGRQETQYF. DNA for the CDR3: TGTGCCAGCAGCACTTACAGGGGGCGACAAGAGACCCAGTACTTC.

The V gene is TRBV28, the J gene TRBJ1-2; 9 bases agree with TRBD1. Germline V CDR1 and CDR2: MDHEN, SYDVKM. The V and J ends lost 6 bases and 7 bases, in that order; junction bases with no gene match: 6. The CDR3 runs to 13 residues. The CDR3 DNA reads TGTGCCAGCAGACCGGGACAGGGTGGTGGCTACACCTTC. Translating gives CASRPGQGGGYTF.

The rearrangement uses TRBV5-1 and TRBJ2-1, with unresolved D. V lost 1 base and J 5 bases, leaving 16 bases between the germline ends. The germline gives CDR1 SGHRS, CDR2 YFSETQ. The CDR3 consists of 16 residues. The CDR3 loop is CASSLHKPTGNNEQFF. The CDR3 coding sequence is TGCGCCAGCAGCTTGCACAAACCTACTGGGAACAATGAGCAGTTCTTC.

This sequence joins TRBV9 and TRBJ2-5, with TRBD1 matching over 9 bases. The CDR3 consists of 14 residues. Germline CDR1 SGDLS, CDR2 YYNGEE. Trimming took 4 bases from V and 11 from J; bases not matched to a gene: 12. CDR3 DNA sequence: TGTGCCAGCAGCCCACTCGACAGGGGGTTTGAGCAGTACTTC. Its translation is CASSPLDRGFEQYF. Supplemented by reference TRBV9 and TRBJ2-5, the full variable domain reads DSGVTQTPKHLITATGQRVTLRCSPRSGDLSVYWYQQSLDQGLQFLIQYYNGEERAKGNILERFSAQQFPDLHSELNLSSLELGDSALYFCASSPLDRGFEQYFGPGTRLLVL.

In regard to this clone: Additional DNA sequences in this sample encode the identical CDR3. V is TRBV5-1 and J is TRBJ2-3; D not certain. Germline CDR1 reads SGHRS; CDR2 reads YFSETQ. Between the trimmed V and J ends, which lost 0 bases and 0 bases, there was a span of 5 bases. This CDR3 region has 14 residues. The CDR3 protein is CASSLGTSTDTQYF. CDR3 DNA sequence: TGCGCCAGCAGCTTGGGCACCAGCACAGATACGCAGTATTTT.

The sample holds one count of this clone. The CDR3 DNA sequence: TGTGCCAGCAGTGAATATGGACGGAGTGAGGAAAAACTGTTTTTT. Its translation: CASSEYGRSEEKLFF. The chain couples TRBV25-1 to TRBJ1-4; D not resolved. The germline V gene encodes CDR1 MGHDK and CDR2 SYGVNS. The CDR3 runs to 15 residues. Trimming left V 0 bases short and J 8 bases short, with 13 bases between.

The chain links TRBV6-5 to TRBJ1-1; unclear D gene. The germline V gene encodes CDR1 MNHEY and CDR2 SVGAGI. This CDR3 is 13 amino acids long. The V end was cut by 2 bases, the J end by 4 bases, with 8 bases between. Here the CDR3 DNA reads TGTGCCAGCAGTTACGTTGGGGTCACTGAAGCTTTCTTT. The encoded protein is CASSYVGVTEAFF.